This paragraph reports one T cell receptor (beta chain). Its target is not known. The CDR3 length is 15 residues. V lost 3 bases and J 1 base, leaving 11 bases between the germline ends. The V gene's germline CDR1 is MDHEN and CDR2 SYDVKM. A modified ARM-PCR protocol with three rounds of nested PCR amplified TCRbeta. TCRdb processed the multiplex PCR reads anew with MiXCR; each CDR3 protein has one entry. Of 220,000 or so distinct CDR3 sequences listed, roughly 70% are singletons. These data come from a study of tumor and adjacent non-tumor tissue in lung cancer. Study-level background: Histology: about 13 adenocarcinoma, a couple of squamous cell carcinoma, 1 small cell lung cancer. Each sample yielded roughly 4.2 million productive TCRbeta reads on average. Stage I to III disease affected ten to eleven men and roughly 5 women aged roughly 31 to 80. Study results and caveats: Top 100 clones took a larger repertoire share in normal lung.

The template was RNA from unsorted bulk tissue. This receptor was identified in a man aged 60 to 69 with non-small cell lung cancer. The sample comprised lung tumor tissue. The chain employs TRBV28 and TRBJ2-3; D is unresolved. The DNA for the CDR3 is TGTGCCAGCAGTTTTCCGGGCTACCGCACAGATACGCAGTATTTT. Protein: CASSFPGYRTDTQYF.